The next 16 T cell receptor beta chains were all read from a single sample in a study of T cells after yellow fever vaccination. TCRdb fed the 5' RACE reads into MiXCR, producing one record per CDR3 protein. This table has a few hundred thousand distinct CDR3 sequences, roughly 8.6% appearing once. The source was PBMCs, collected around 45 days after the first yellow fever vaccination. All receptors derive from a man aged 18 to 35 who received the YFV17D yellow fever vaccine.

V and J are TRBV12-3 or TRBV12-4 and TRBJ1-1; the match to TRBD1 covers 8 bases. The CDR3 has 16 amino acids. The junction had 7 bases not matched to a gene; V was cut back by 3 bases and J by 1 base. As DNA, the CDR3 is TGTGCCAGCAGTTTTCCACCCGGACAGGGGAACACTGAAGCTTTCTTT. Its translation: CASSFPPGQGNTEAFF.

In this sample, this clonotype turned up a few times. V and J are TRBV4-3 and TRBJ1-6, with 7 bases identical to TRBD1. This CDR3 spans 16 amino acids. The V gene end was trimmed by 0 bases and the J gene end by 8 bases; junction bases not matched to a gene: 7. CDR1 and CDR2 (germline): LGHNA, YSLEER. Here the CDR3 reads CASSQDYRGGHSPLHF. The DNA for the CDR3 is TGCGCCAGCAGCCAAGATTACAGGGGAGGACATTCACCCCTCCACTTT.

Many counts were recorded for this clonotype. The gene calls are TRBV28 and TRBJ1-2, with D possibly being TRBD1 (5 bases). This CDR3 has 14 amino acids. CDR1 and CDR2 from the germline V gene are MDHEN and SYDVKM. The V gene lost 6 bases and the J gene lost 5 bases, with 16 bases spanning the gap. Here the CDR3 DNA reads TGTGCCAGCAGGTTCCCGGGGGAGGGGTATGGCTACACCTTC. Its protein is CASRFPGEGYGYTF.

For this clonotype: A much larger clone lies a single base off, so this may be a read error. The chain's CDR3 is CASSVTVGMGKETQYF. The DNA of the CDR3 is TGTGCCAGCAGTGTTACAGTGGGCATGGGGAAAGAGACCCAGTACTTC. The chain carries TRBV12-3 or TRBV12-4 and TRBJ2-5; D ambiguous. The V and J ends lost 5 bases and 3 bases respectively, with 19 bases between them. The CDR3 length is 16 residues.

This sequence joins TRBV6-1 and TRBJ2-7; tentative D call: TRBD2 (7 bases). The V gene lost 6 bases and the J gene lost 1 base, with 16 bases spanning the gap. Germline CDR1 reads MNHNS; CDR2 reads SASEGT. The length of the CDR3 is 15 residues. In nucleotides, the CDR3 is TGTGCCAGCAGACGGGCGGAGGGGGGGTCCTACGAGCAGTACGTC. It yields the protein CASRRAEGGSYEQYV.

This sequence joins TRBV6-2 or TRBV6-3 and TRBJ2-2; 10 bases line up with TRBD2. V gave up 5 bases and J gave up 5 bases; unmatched junction bases: 8. Germline V lookup: CDR1 MNHEY, CDR2 SVGEGT. CDR3 length equals 16 residues. The CDR3 is CASSHQRGGKTGELFF. CDR3 nucleotides: TGTGCCAGCAGTCACCAGCGGGGGGGGAAGACCGGGGAGCTGTTTTTT.

This clonotype was detected only a few times. J is TRBJ2-5 and V is TRBV7-9; a possible D gene is TRBD1 (5 bases). This CDR3 has 16 residues. The germline V gene encodes CDR1 SEHNR and CDR2 FQNEAQ (reference sequence). Between the trimmed V and J ends, which lost 5 bases and 1 base, there was a span of 17 bases. The CDR3 coding sequence is TGTGCCAGCAGCCCACGACAGTTAGGGGCCCAAGAGACCCAGTACTTC. It is translated as CASSPRQLGAQETQYF.

In this sample, this clonotype turned up a few times. The V gene is TRBV19, the J gene TRBJ2-7; 11 bases map to TRBD1. CDR1 is LNHDA, CDR2 SQIVND, per germline (reference sequence). Trimming took 9 bases from V and 4 from J; bases not matched to a gene: 5. The CDR3 has 13 amino acids. CDR3 amino acids: CASRDRGVYEQYF. CDR3 sequence (DNA): TGTGCCAGCCGGGACAGGGGGGTTTACGAGCAGTACTTC.

This chain links TRBV15 with TRBJ2-3; maybe TRBD1 (6 bases). Trimming cost V 2 bases and J 0 bases, with 15 bases left between them. The length of the CDR3 is 17 residues. In germline, CDR1 is LNHNV, CDR2 YYDKDF (reference sequence). CDR3 coding DNA: TGTGCCACCAGCAGATCACCGAGGACAGCTAGCACAGATACGCAGTATTTT. This translates into CATSRSPRTASTDTQYF.

This chain connects TRBV5-1 to TRBJ2-3, with a possible D match to TRBD1 (5 bases). The CDR3 contains 18 residues. Germline CDR1 SGHRS, CDR2 YFSETQ. V lost 0 bases and J lost 4, with 21 bases in between. CDR3 residues: CASSLALILVGAPDTQYF. The CDR3 region has the DNA TGCGCCAGCAGCTTGGCCCTCATCCTCGTAGGGGCTCCAGATACGCAGTATTTT. Drawing the rest from reference TRBV5-1 and TRBJ2-3, the complete variable domain is KAGVTQTPRYLIKTRGQQVTLSCSPISGHRSVSWYQQTPGQGLQFLFEYFSETQRNKGNFPGRFSGRQFSNSRSEMNVSTLELGDSALYLCASSLALILVGAPDTQYFGPGTRLTVL.

This chain joins TRBV7-2 and TRBJ2-7; D uncertain. Trimming shortened V by 1 base and J by 4 bases, and 5 bases separated the two germline ends. Germline CDR1 SGHTA, CDR2 FQGNSA. This CDR3 comprises 12 residues. The CDR3 here is CASSLVRYEQYF. CDR3 bases: TGTGCCAGCAGCTTAGTTCGGTACGAGCAGTACTTC.

The chain joins TRBV29-1 to TRBJ2-1; TRBD2 matches at 8 bases. J lost 7 bases, V lost 5 bases, and 7 bases had no gene match. Looked up from germline, CDR1 is SQVTM and CDR2 is ANQGSEA. The CDR3 runs to 13 residues. The DNA for the CDR3 is TGCAGCGTTTTTGGCGGGGGGCGGAATGAGCAGTTCTTC. It specifies CSVFGGGRNEQFF.

The gene calls are TRBV19 and TRBJ2-3; D is unresolved. The CDR3 length is 14 residues. The germline V gene encodes CDR1 LNHDA and CDR2 SQIVND (reference sequence). The germline V and J ends were trimmed by 4 bases and 4 bases, with 12 bases remaining between them. CDR3: CASSKYQAADTQYF. For the CDR3, the DNA is TGTGCCAGTAGTAAATACCAGGCGGCAGATACGCAGTATTTT.

On this clonotype: The junction shows a germline mismatch at one end, possibly a read error. V and J are TRBV4-3 and TRBJ2-7; D unresolved. The CDR3 is made up of 14 amino acids. From germline, CDR1 is LGHNA and CDR2 YSLEER. DNA for the CDR3: TGCGCCAGCAGCCCCCACCTACAGTTCCACGAGCAGTCCTTC. Translated, it gives CASSPHLQFHEQSF.

The genes are TRBV20-1 and TRBJ1-1; the D is unclear. Germline values: CDR1 DFQATT, CDR2 SNEGSKA (reference sequence). There are 14 residues in the CDR3. V was cut by 3 bases and J by 0 bases, with 11 bases left in between. This CDR3 reads CSASVPGVNTEAFF. The CDR3 region has the DNA TGCAGTGCTAGCGTCCCAGGCGTGAACACTGAAGCTTTCTTT.

The rearrangement uses TRBV5-1 and TRBJ2-1; the D gene is possibly TRBD1 (6 bases). Per germline, CDR1 SGHRS and CDR2 YFSETQ. CDR3 length: 14 amino acids. Trimming pared 9 bases from V and 0 bases from J, leaving 13 bases between. As DNA, the CDR3 is TGCGCCACCGGTAGGGGGAACTCCTACAATGAGCAGTTCTTC. It is translated as CATGRGNSYNEQFF.